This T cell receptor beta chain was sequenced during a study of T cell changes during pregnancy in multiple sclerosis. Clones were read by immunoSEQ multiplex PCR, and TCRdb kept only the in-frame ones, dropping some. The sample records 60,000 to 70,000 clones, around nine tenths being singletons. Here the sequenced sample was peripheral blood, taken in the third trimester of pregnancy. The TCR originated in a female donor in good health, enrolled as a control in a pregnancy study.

In DNA, the CDR3 is TGTGCCAGCAGGCGGACAGGTCCTTCACCCCTCCACTTT. Its protein product is CASRRTGPSPLHF. The chain couples TRBV6-6 to TRBJ1-6; TRBD1 aligns across 7 bases. Germline CDR1 and CDR2: MNHNY and SVGAGI (reference sequence). This CDR3 is 13 amino acids long. Trimming took 6 bases from V and 9 from J; bases not matched to a gene: 5.